The clone carrying this T cell receptor beta chain is a singleton in its sample. With a duration under 2 months, the hyperthyroidism was newly diagnosed in patients aged 18 to 65. Diagnosis rested on symptoms, serum thyroxine and TRAb, thyroid ultrasound, and orbital computed tomography. The CDR3 has 15 amino acids. V was shortened by 6 bases and J by 5 bases, with 20 bases between the two germline ends. Per the germline V gene, CDR1 is SGHVS and CDR2 is FNYEAQ. The data are from a study of T cells in Graves' hyperthyroidism and ophthalmopathy. Study-wide context: Peripheral blood specimens were obtained at initial diagnosis, prior to any treatment.

The CDR3 regions of TCR beta were amplified from RNA transcripts. First-round RT-PCR with HTBI primers amplified the TCR CDR3 region. TCRdb independently ran MiXCR on the multiplex PCR reads; one entry per CDR3 protein. Among a few hundred thousand distinct CDR3 sequences, 15% were seen once, and the ten largest hold around a third. The chain uses TRBV7-6 and TRBJ2-7, with a possible D match to TRBD1 (5 bases). This clonotype was obtained from a woman in her thirties with Graves' hyperthyroidism. The specimen sequenced was blood. DNA of the CDR3: TGTGCCAGCAGTCGGTTAGGGGCCTCGGGCCACGAGCAGTACTTC. Its translation is CASSRLGASGHEQYF.